This is a list of T cell receptor beta chains from one sample in a study of identical twins. TCRdb reprocessed the 5' RACE reads via MiXCR and lists one record per CDR3 protein. The sample has roughly 720,000 distinct CDR3 sequences; about 18% are singletons. These data were also reused for a study on T cells expressing NK-cell markers.

The sequenced sample consisted of PBMCs. The source is a woman between 18 and 30 years old in good health. CDR3s include the opening cysteine and the closing phenylalanine or tryptophan. The D gene is left open where the match is weak. Size values are once, few and many counts, or a class for expanded clones, and some rows have none.

D,V,J,size,length,CDR3,DNA
-,TRBV25-1,TRBJ1-1,few,12,CASSEWGMTAFF,TGTGCCAGCAGTGAATGGGGGATGACGGCTTTCTTT
-,TRBV6-6,TRBJ1-1,-,12,CASRGRWTEAFF,TGTGCCAGCAGGGGTCGTTGGACTGAAGCTTTCTTT
TRBD1,TRBV5-1,TRBJ2-2,few,15,CASSSDRGHTGELFF,TGCGCCAGCAGTTCTGACAGGGGACACACCGGGGAGCTGTTTTTT
TRBD1,TRBV6-5,TRBJ2-7,-,16,CASSYPNDRGGREQYF,TGTGCCAGCAGTTACCCAAATGACAGGGGTGGGCGCGAGCAGTACTTC
-,TRBV20-1,TRBJ2-7,-,14,CSAGMGQTTYEQYF,TGCAGTGCGGGTATGGGGCAGACCACCTACGAGCAGTACTTC
-,TRBV7-3,TRBJ2-1,-,15,CASSFGFSSYNEQFF,TGTGCCAGCAGCTTCGGGTTTAGCTCCTACAATGAGCAGTTCTTC
-,TRBV5-1,TRBJ2-7,few,15,CASRREQASSYEQYF,TGCGCCAGCCGCCGGGAACAGGCGTCATCCTACGAGCAGTACTTC
-,TRBV20-1,TRBJ2-7,-,11,CSAPDRYEQYF,TGCAGTGCTCCTGACCGCTACGAGCAGTACTTC
-,TRBV12-3/TRBV12-4,TRBJ2-7,-,14,CASSGGGGNYEQYF,TGTGCCAGCAGTGGCGGTGGAGGGAACTACGAGCAGTACTTC
-,TRBV20-1,TRBJ2-7,few,12,CSASPTPGKLHF,TGCAGTGCTAGTCCGACCCCGGGGAAGCTGCACTTC
-,TRBV2,TRBJ2-5,few,12,CASKSSGETQYF,TGTGCCAGCAAGTCTAGTGGGGAGACCCAGTACTTC
-,TRBV10-3,TRBJ1-1,few,12,CAISESGVGAFF,TGTGCCATCAGTGAGTCTGGGGTCGGGGCTTTCTTT
-,TRBV9,TRBJ2-7,-,15,CASSVAQVSSYEQYF,TGTGCCAGCAGCGTAGCACAGGTTAGCTCCTACGAGCAGTACTTC
TRBD1,TRBV28,TRBJ2-6,few,16,CASRLQGAPGANVLTF,TGTGCCAGCAGACTACAGGGGGCGCCGGGGGCCAACGTCCTGACTTTC
-,TRBV12-3/TRBV12-4,TRBJ2-7,-,17,CASSFRRGIQGTYEQYF,TGTGCCAGCAGTTTTAGGAGGGGTATACAGGGGACCTACGAGCAGTACTTC
TRBD1,TRBV6-5,TRBJ2-1,few,14,CASSYSSGGGEQFF,TGTGCCAGCAGTTACTCTTCAGGGGGCGGTGAGCAGTTCTTC
-,TRBV18,TRBJ2-1,-,16,CASSPPLIPLYNEQFF,TGTGCCAGCTCACCACCGTTGATACCCCTTTACAATGAGCAGTTCTTC
-,TRBV29-1,TRBJ2-5,-,12,CSVVYGSGTQYF,TGCAGCGTTGTATACGGGTCGGGGACCCAGTACTTC
-,TRBV5-1,TRBJ2-7,few,15,CASSLVWRGSYEQYF,TGCGCCAGCAGCTTGGTGTGGCGGGGATCCTACGAGCAGTACTTC
TRBD1,TRBV29-1,TRBJ2-7,-,12,CSGQDREYEQYF,TGCAGCGGGCAGGACAGGGAGTACGAGCAGTACTTC
-,TRBV7-9,TRBJ2-2,many,14,CASSLVRVTGELFF,TGTGCCAGCAGCTTAGTCCGTGTGACCGGGGAGCTGTTTTTT
TRBD2,TRBV11-2,TRBJ2-5,-,13,CASSLAGSGIQYF,TGTGCCAGCAGCTTAGCGGGCAGCGGGATCCAGTACTTC
TRBD1,TRBV9,TRBJ2-7,few,15,CASSARQGPSYEQYF,TGTGCCAGCAGCGCCCGACAGGGGCCATCCTACGAGCAGTACTTC
-,TRBV5-4,TRBJ2-3,-,14,CASSLHTLTDTQYF,TGTGCCAGCAGCCTACACACGCTCACAGATACGCAGTATTTT
TRBD2,TRBV20-1,TRBJ2-4,-,16,CSARVMTSGSANIQYF,TGCAGTGCTAGGGTAATGACTAGCGGGAGTGCGAACATTCAGTACTTC
TRBD1,TRBV5-1,TRBJ2-1,few,14,CASSMGTGLHEQFF,TGCGCCAGCAGCATGGGGACAGGGCTGCATGAGCAGTTCTTC
TRBD2,TRBV5-1,TRBJ2-1,-,14,CASSFGGALGEQFF,TGCGCCAGCAGCTTCGGGGGGGCCCTCGGTGAGCAGTTCTTC
-,TRBV6-5,TRBJ1-4,-,14,CASSYERDNEKLFF,TGTGCCAGCAGTTACGAGAGGGATAATGAAAAACTGTTTTTT
-,TRBV7-8,TRBJ2-7,-,19,CASSLRSIGQPLEVYEQYF,TGTGCCAGCAGCTTACGGTCAATAGGACAGCCCCTAGAGGTGTACGAGCAGTACTTC
-,TRBV4-3,TRBJ2-7,-,13,CASSRAFGYEQYF,TGCGCCAGCAGCCGCGCTTTCGGTTACGAGCAGTACTTC
-,TRBV20-1,TRBJ1-1,few,13,CSARKQMNTEAFF,TGCAGTGCTAGGAAACAGATGAACACTGAAGCTTTCTTT
-,TRBV20-1,TRBJ1-2,-,13,CSATRAAGYGYTF,TGCAGTGCAACCAGGGCCGCGGGCTATGGCTACACCTTC
TRBD2,TRBV3-1,TRBJ2-4,few,13,CASRSSGGNIQYF,TGTGCCAGCAGGTCTAGCGGGGGAAACATTCAGTACTTC
-,TRBV6-1,TRBJ2-1,few,12,CASSEAWGEQFF,TGTGCCAGCAGTGAGGCCTGGGGTGAGCAGTTCTTC
-,TRBV15,TRBJ2-1,few,13,CATTYVRDNEQFF,TGTGCCACTACCTACGTCAGAGACAATGAGCAGTTCTTC